This T cell receptor (beta chain) derives from a study of shared clonotypes between healthy human individuals. Study-wide results and limits: Non-shared clonotypes showed lower generation probabilities than clonotypes common to all four donors. Naive subsets, compared against memory subsets, generally had larger estimated richness values.

Some clones are missing from TCRdb's copy, which holds only in-frame ones; the method was immunoSEQ multiplex PCR. The sample consists of over 2 million clones, 90% to 95% of them appearing once. Germline V gene sequence: CDR1 SGHAT, CDR2 FQNNGV. The CDR3 runs to 16 residues. The J segment lost 5 bases and the V segment lost 6 bases, leaving 10 bases of the junction unmatched. Note on this clone: Its antigen is still unknown.

The sequenced sample consisted of naive CD4+ T cells sorted from blood. Indicated subset: CD45RA+ positively selected. This clonotype was sampled from a man aged 18 to 29 in good health. The chain has TRBV11-2 and TRBJ2-5, with 12 bases lining up with TRBD2. CDR3 sequence reads: CASSQPSGRAGETQYF. For the CDR3, the DNA is TGTGCCAGCAGTCAACCTAGCGGGAGGGCCGGGGAGACCCAGTACTTC. Variable domain in full (rest from reference TRBV11-2 and TRBJ2-5): EAGVAQSPRYKIIEKRQSVAFWCNPISGHATLYWYQQILGQGPKLLIQFQNNGVVDDSQLPKDRFSAERLKGVDSTLKIQPAKLEDSAVYLCASSQPSGRAGETQYFGPGTRLLVL.